The clone carrying this T cell receptor (beta chain) was observed a single time. The antigen remains unidentified. PCR involved 60 Vbeta and 13 Jbeta primers. The protocol was immunoSEQ multiplex PCR, while the TCRdb copy is restricted to in-frame clones and leaves out a portion. The table has under 300,000 clones, 75% to 85% seen once. The data derive from a study of cytomegalovirus exposure and HLA in healthy donors. Study context: Genotyping of nearly 400 donors showed that roughly 83% belonged to the Caucasian-associated ancestry cluster.

Study-level findings and limits: Altogether, 150 to 200 TCR beta chains were recorded as cytomegalovirus-associated. Most TCRs appeared rarely, but some public TCRs recurred in many donors. In a later analysis, several top co-occurrence clusters appeared linked to parvovirus B19, influenza, CMV and Epstein-Barr virus.

The specimen was PBMCs. The TCR sequence derives from a woman aged 55-69 years in good health and CMV-seropositive.

The DNA for the CDR3 is TGCGCCAGCAGCCCTGTCGGGAGGGATACGCAGTATTTT. This translates into CASSPVGRDTQYF. The chain links TRBV5-1 to TRBJ2-3, with 7 bases fitting TRBD2. Unmatched junction bases numbered 5, after V lost 4 bases and J lost 6 bases. Germline values: CDR1 SGHRS, CDR2 YFSETQ. CDR3 length: 13 residues. The variable domain in full, with the rest retrieved from reference TRBV5-1 and TRBJ2-3, is KAGVTQTPRYLIKTRGQQVTLSCSPISGHRSVSWYQQTPGQGLQFLFEYFSETQRNKGNFPGRFSGRQFSNSRSEMNVSTLELGDSALYLCASSPVGRDTQYFGPGTRLTVL.